The rows below give T cell receptor beta chains drawn from one sample of a study of control samples from healthy donors and cancer patients. Sequenced by immunoSEQ multiplex PCR; TCRdb stores in-frame clones only, minus some. The table records some 190,000 clones, over 80% of them present only once. The source material was blood. The receptors come from a young man in good health. Each CDR3 is given with its conserved first and last residue. The order of the fields is D gene, J gene, V gene, clone size, CDR3 DNA, CDR3 protein. D genes are given only for firm matches. Some rows mark clone size as missing; the rest say once, few, many or name a class of expanded clone.

d_call: TRBD1; j_call: TRBJ1-1; v_call: TRBV6-5; clone_size: -; cdr3_nt: TGTGCCAGCAGACGGACAGGGAACACTGAAGCTTTCTTT; cdr3_aa: CASRRTGNTEAFF
d_call: -; j_call: TRBJ1-3; v_call: TRBV30; clone_size: -; cdr3_nt: TGTGCCTGGAGTTTCGCGGGGGCTGGAAACACCATATATTTT; cdr3_aa: CAWSFAGAGNTIYF
d_call: TRBD1; j_call: TRBJ1-5; v_call: TRBV4-1; clone_size: -; cdr3_nt: TGCGCCAGCAGCCAAGAGCCGGGACAGGGGATCCAGCCCCAGCATTTT; cdr3_aa: CASSQEPGQGIQPQHF
d_call: TRBD1; j_call: TRBJ1-2; v_call: TRBV29-1; clone_size: once; cdr3_nt: TGCAGCGCTCTCACAGGGGGCTCAAATGGCTACACCTTC; cdr3_aa: CSALTGGSNGYTF
d_call: -; j_call: TRBJ2-7; v_call: TRBV28; clone_size: few; cdr3_nt: TGTGCCAGCACCAACCCGGTAGGGGCAATACAGTACTTC; cdr3_aa: CASTNPVGAIQYF
d_call: TRBD2; j_call: TRBJ2-7; v_call: TRBV6-6; clone_size: -; cdr3_nt: TGTGCCAGCAGAACGGGAGGGGACGAGCAGTACTTC; cdr3_aa: CASRTGGDEQYF
d_call: -; j_call: TRBJ2-3; v_call: TRBV6-6; clone_size: -; cdr3_nt: TGTGCCAGCAGTTACAGGGGAAGCACAGATACGCAGTATTTT; cdr3_aa: CASSYRGSTDTQYF
d_call: TRBD1; j_call: TRBJ2-7; v_call: TRBV11-3; clone_size: -; cdr3_nt: TGTGCCAGCAGCTTCTCGGGACAGGGACCCGCCGAGCAGTACTTC; cdr3_aa: CASSFSGQGPAEQYF
d_call: TRBD1; j_call: TRBJ1-2; v_call: TRBV6-6; clone_size: -; cdr3_nt: TGTGCCAGCACCAAGCAGGGGGGTAACTATGGCTACACCTTC; cdr3_aa: CASTKQGGNYGYTF
d_call: -; j_call: TRBJ2-3; v_call: TRBV15; clone_size: -; cdr3_nt: TGTGCCACCAGCAAAATAGGGGTCCCAGATACGCAGTATTTT; cdr3_aa: CATSKIGVPDTQYF
d_call: TRBD1; j_call: TRBJ2-3; v_call: TRBV5-1; clone_size: -; cdr3_nt: TGCGCCAGCAGCTTGGGGGACAGGGATGGAGATACGCAGTATTTT; cdr3_aa: CASSLGDRDGDTQYF
d_call: TRBD2; j_call: TRBJ2-7; v_call: TRBV2; clone_size: -; cdr3_nt: TGTGCCAGCAGTGCCACTAGCGGGGCTAGCTCCTACGAGCAGTACTTC; cdr3_aa: CASSATSGASSYEQYF
d_call: -; j_call: TRBJ1-6; v_call: TRBV7-3; clone_size: -; cdr3_nt: TGTGCCAGCAGCTTATCGGGTCCGAATTCACCCCTCCACTTT; cdr3_aa: CASSLSGPNSPLHF
d_call: TRBD1; j_call: TRBJ2-7; v_call: TRBV9; clone_size: -; cdr3_nt: TGTGCCAGCAGCCCCTGGGACAGGGGAATGGGCGAGCAGTACTTC; cdr3_aa: CASSPWDRGMGEQYF
d_call: -; j_call: TRBJ1-5; v_call: TRBV7-2; clone_size: -; cdr3_nt: TGTGCCAGCAGCCTAACACAGACAAGCAATCAGCCCCAGCATTTT; cdr3_aa: CASSLTQTSNQPQHF
d_call: -; j_call: TRBJ1-1; v_call: TRBV6-6; clone_size: once; cdr3_nt: TGTGCCAGCAGTGCCCAGACGTCTGAAGCTTTCTTT; cdr3_aa: CASSAQTSEAFF
d_call: TRBD1; j_call: TRBJ2-3; v_call: TRBV4-2; clone_size: -; cdr3_nt: TGTGCCAGCAGCCAGGGACAGGCGGATACGCAGTATTTT; cdr3_aa: CASSQGQADTQYF
d_call: TRBD1; j_call: TRBJ1-2; v_call: TRBV30; clone_size: once; cdr3_nt: TGTGCCTGGAGCATCCCCGGGACAGGGGCCTATGGCTACACCTTC; cdr3_aa: CAWSIPGTGAYGYTF
d_call: -; j_call: TRBJ1-4; v_call: TRBV5-5; clone_size: once; cdr3_nt: TGTGCCAGCAGCTTGGGCGGGAACGATGAAAAACTGTTTTTT; cdr3_aa: CASSLGGNDEKLFF
d_call: TRBD1; j_call: TRBJ2-5; v_call: TRBV19; clone_size: -; cdr3_nt: TGTGCCAGTAGTCCTGGACAGGGCATGGAGACCCAGTACTTC; cdr3_aa: CASSPGQGMETQYF
d_call: -; j_call: TRBJ1-3; v_call: TRBV4-1; clone_size: few; cdr3_nt: TGCGCCAGCAGCCCCATCCAGACAGGTCTCTCTGGAAACACCATATATTTT; cdr3_aa: CASSPIQTGLSGNTIYF
d_call: -; j_call: TRBJ1-2; v_call: TRBV6-2/TRBV6-3; clone_size: -; cdr3_nt: TGTGCCAGCAGTTACTCCATGACTAACTATGGCTACACCTTC; cdr3_aa: CASSYSMTNYGYTF
d_call: -; j_call: TRBJ1-3; v_call: TRBV18; clone_size: -; cdr3_nt: TGTGCCAGCTCACTCGGACAGATCAGCTCTGGAAACACCATATATTTT; cdr3_aa: CASSLGQISSGNTIYF
d_call: -; j_call: TRBJ2-3; v_call: TRBV29-1; clone_size: -; cdr3_nt: TGCAGCGTTGTTCGCGGGGGCCGGGGAGATACGCAGTATTTT; cdr3_aa: CSVVRGGRGDTQYF
d_call: -; j_call: TRBJ1-1; v_call: TRBV7-9; clone_size: -; cdr3_nt: TGTGCCAGCCAGCGAACCTCGCTGGACACTGAAGCTTTCTTT; cdr3_aa: CASQRTSLDTEAFF
d_call: TRBD1; j_call: TRBJ2-2; v_call: TRBV30; clone_size: -; cdr3_nt: TGTGCCTGGAGGCAGGACAGGGGATACGCGAACACCGGGGAGCTGTTTTTT; cdr3_aa: CAWRQDRGYANTGELFF
d_call: -; j_call: TRBJ1-3; v_call: TRBV21-1; clone_size: -; cdr3_nt: TGTGCCAGCAGCAACGGCAGGCAAACCTGGTACACCATATATTTT; cdr3_aa: CASSNGRQTWYTIYF
d_call: TRBD1; j_call: TRBJ2-1; v_call: TRBV7-6; clone_size: -; cdr3_nt: TGTGCCAGCAGCTTAAAGCCTTCGGGACAGAGCTCCTACAATGAGCAGTTCTTC; cdr3_aa: CASSLKPSGQSSYNEQFF
d_call: TRBD2; j_call: TRBJ2-7; v_call: TRBV19; clone_size: -; cdr3_nt: TGTGCCAGTAGTTCTAGCGGTTACGAGCAGTACTTC; cdr3_aa: CASSSSGYEQYF
d_call: TRBD1; j_call: TRBJ1-1; v_call: TRBV18; clone_size: -; cdr3_nt: TGTGCCAGCTCACCTCGGGACAGGGGCGGGAACACTGAAGCTTTCTTT; cdr3_aa: CASSPRDRGGNTEAFF
d_call: TRBD1; j_call: TRBJ1-2; v_call: TRBV15; clone_size: -; cdr3_nt: TGTGCCACGATGGACAGGGGATATGGCTACACCTTC; cdr3_aa: CATMDRGYGYTF
d_call: -; j_call: TRBJ1-4; v_call: TRBV7-8; clone_size: few; cdr3_nt: TGTGCCAGCAGCTTAGTTCAGGGTTGGGAAAAACTGTTTTTT; cdr3_aa: CASSLVQGWEKLFF
d_call: -; j_call: TRBJ2-6; v_call: TRBV6-5; clone_size: -; cdr3_nt: TGTGCCAGCACCAAGTCCTCTGGGGCCAACGTCCTGACTTTC; cdr3_aa: CASTKSSGANVLTF
d_call: TRBD2; j_call: TRBJ2-3; v_call: TRBV10-2; clone_size: -; cdr3_nt: TGCGCCAGCAGTGATCGGGGGGACACAGATACGCAGTATTTT; cdr3_aa: CASSDRGDTDTQYF
d_call: TRBD1; j_call: TRBJ2-1; v_call: TRBV2; clone_size: -; cdr3_nt: TGTGCCAGCAGCCCAGCTATCAAGGGGGCGAGGAGCCGACATGAGCAGTTCTTC; cdr3_aa: CASSPAIKGARSRHEQFF
d_call: TRBD1; j_call: TRBJ1-6; v_call: TRBV6-1; clone_size: -; cdr3_nt: TGTGCCAGCAGTGAAGCCTGGACAGGGCACTACCGGAGTGGTTCACCCCTCCACTTT; cdr3_aa: CASSEAWTGHYRSGSPLHF
d_call: -; j_call: TRBJ1-2; v_call: TRBV25-1; clone_size: -; cdr3_nt: TGTGCCAGCAGTGATGCTAAGGGGTACTATGGCTACACCTTC; cdr3_aa: CASSDAKGYYGYTF
d_call: TRBD1; j_call: TRBJ1-2; v_call: TRBV5-1; clone_size: -; cdr3_nt: TGCGCCAGCAGCACTAACAGGGGGTATGGCTACACCTTC; cdr3_aa: CASSTNRGYGYTF
d_call: TRBD1; j_call: TRBJ1-5; v_call: TRBV19; clone_size: -; cdr3_nt: TGTGCCAGTAGTCCCGACAGGGATTGGAACCAGCCCCAGCATTTT; cdr3_aa: CASSPDRDWNQPQHF
d_call: -; j_call: TRBJ1-1; v_call: TRBV5-5; clone_size: -; cdr3_nt: TGTGCCAGCAGCTACAACCCAGGGGTAGGAACTGAAGCTTTCTTT; cdr3_aa: CASSYNPGVGTEAFF
d_call: TRBD1; j_call: TRBJ1-2; v_call: TRBV5-4; clone_size: -; cdr3_nt: TGTGCCAGCAGCTCTCAGGGGGCAAATGGCTACACCTTC; cdr3_aa: CASSSQGANGYTF
d_call: -; j_call: TRBJ2-3; v_call: TRBV3-1/TRBV3-2; clone_size: -; cdr3_nt: TGTGCCAGCAGCCAAGGGGGGGCTTGGTTTTTTTATACGCAGTATTTT; cdr3_aa: CASSQGGAWFFYTQYF
d_call: -; j_call: TRBJ1-4; v_call: TRBV7-2; clone_size: -; cdr3_nt: TGTGCCAGCAGACCAGACGGACGCCCCGATAGAAAACTGTTTTTT; cdr3_aa: CASRPDGRPDRKLFF
d_call: -; j_call: TRBJ1-2; v_call: TRBV14; clone_size: -; cdr3_nt: TGTGCCAGCAGCCAAGTCAAGGCTAACTATGGCTACACCTTC; cdr3_aa: CASSQVKANYGYTF
d_call: TRBD1; j_call: TRBJ1-1; v_call: TRBV4-1; clone_size: -; cdr3_nt: TGCGCCAGCAGCCACGGACGACAGGGAGAGGACACTGAAGCTTTCTTT; cdr3_aa: CASSHGRQGEDTEAFF
d_call: -; j_call: TRBJ1-1; v_call: TRBV7-9; clone_size: once; cdr3_nt: TGTGCCAGCAGCGCCTCCGAGTATTGGGGCACTGAAGCTTTCTTT; cdr3_aa: CASSASEYWGTEAFF
d_call: -; j_call: TRBJ1-2; v_call: TRBV29-1; clone_size: -; cdr3_nt: TGCAGCGGCACCGGGGCAGCTAACTATGGCTACACCTTC; cdr3_aa: CSGTGAANYGYTF
d_call: -; j_call: TRBJ1-6; v_call: TRBV19; clone_size: -; cdr3_nt: TGTGCCAGTAGTATTCTGGACGGAGCACCATATTCACCCCTCCACTTT; cdr3_aa: CASSILDGAPYSPLHF
d_call: -; j_call: TRBJ1-2; v_call: TRBV4-1; clone_size: -; cdr3_nt: TGCGCCAGCAGCCAGGTAACGGGTTTTGACGGCTACACCTTC; cdr3_aa: CASSQVTGFDGYTF
d_call: TRBD2; j_call: TRBJ2-1; v_call: TRBV24-1; clone_size: -; cdr3_nt: TGTGCCACCAGTGATCCTTCTTCTAGCGGGGGGGCCGATGAGCAGTTCTTC; cdr3_aa: CATSDPSSSGGADEQFF